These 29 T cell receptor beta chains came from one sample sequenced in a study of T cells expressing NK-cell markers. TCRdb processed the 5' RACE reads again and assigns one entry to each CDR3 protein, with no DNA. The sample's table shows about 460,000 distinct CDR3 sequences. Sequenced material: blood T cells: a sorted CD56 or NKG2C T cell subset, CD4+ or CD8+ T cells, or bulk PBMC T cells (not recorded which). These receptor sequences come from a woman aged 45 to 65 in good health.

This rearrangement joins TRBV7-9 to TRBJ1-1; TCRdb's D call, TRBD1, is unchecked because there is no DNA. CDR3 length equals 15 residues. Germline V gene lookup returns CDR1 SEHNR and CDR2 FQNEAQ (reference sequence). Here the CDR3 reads CASSLEGQGDTEAFF.

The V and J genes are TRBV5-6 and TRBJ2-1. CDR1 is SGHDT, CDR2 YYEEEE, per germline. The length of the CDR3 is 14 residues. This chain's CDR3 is CASSLPGTYNEQFF. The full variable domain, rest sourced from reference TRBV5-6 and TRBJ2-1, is DAGVTQSPTHLIKTRGQQVTLRCSPKSGHDTVSWYQQALGQGPQFIFQYYEEEERQRGNFPDRFSGHQFPNYSSELNVNALLLGDSALYLCASSLPGTYNEQFFGPGTRLTVL.

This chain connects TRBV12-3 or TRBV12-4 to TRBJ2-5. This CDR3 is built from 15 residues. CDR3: CASSLGIRGEETQYF.

The chain's CDR3 is CASSVLPGLNNEQFF. The chain is built from TRBV5-1 and TRBJ2-1; TCRdb gives TRBD2 as the D gene, but with no DNA this cannot be confirmed. This CDR3 spans 15 amino acids. Germline V CDR1 and CDR2: SGHRS, YFSETQ.

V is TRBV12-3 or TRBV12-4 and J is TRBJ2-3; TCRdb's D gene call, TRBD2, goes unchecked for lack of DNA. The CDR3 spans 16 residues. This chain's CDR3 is CASSYAQLAGADTQYF.

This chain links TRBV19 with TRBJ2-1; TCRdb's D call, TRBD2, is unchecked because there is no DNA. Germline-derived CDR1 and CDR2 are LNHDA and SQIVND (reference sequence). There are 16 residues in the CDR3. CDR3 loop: CASRLGLAGVKHEQFF. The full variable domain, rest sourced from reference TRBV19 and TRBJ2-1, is DGGITQSPKYLFRKEGQNVTLSCEQNLNHDAMYWYRQDPGQGLRLIYYSQIVNDFQKGDIAEGYSVSREKKESFPLTVTSAQKNPTAFYLCASRLGLAGVKHEQFFGPGTRLTVL.

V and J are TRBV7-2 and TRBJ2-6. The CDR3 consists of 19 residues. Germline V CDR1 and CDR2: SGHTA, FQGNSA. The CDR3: CASSTHSVASLSGANVLTF.

The CDR3 loop is CSASWAGTQPQHF. The rearrangement uses TRBV20-1 and TRBJ1-5; TCRdb's assignment of TRBD1 cannot be checked, as there is no DNA. CDR1 and CDR2 (germline): DFQATT, SNEGSKA (reference sequence). CDR3 length equals 13 residues.

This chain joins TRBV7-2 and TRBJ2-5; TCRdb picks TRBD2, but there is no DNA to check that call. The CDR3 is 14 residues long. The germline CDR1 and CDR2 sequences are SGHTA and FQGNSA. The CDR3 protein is CASSQTQAGETQYF.

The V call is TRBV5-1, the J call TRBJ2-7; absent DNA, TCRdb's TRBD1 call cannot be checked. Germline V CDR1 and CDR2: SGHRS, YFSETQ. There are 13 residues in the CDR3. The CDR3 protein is CASSLLVGHEQYF.

This CDR3 reads CASYRTSGTGELFF. The chain joins TRBV19 to TRBJ2-2; TCRdb outputs TRBD2, but without DNA this stays unchecked. CDR3 length: 14 residues. Germline assignment: CDR1 LNHDA and CDR2 SQIVND (reference sequence). The full variable domain, its missing parts supplied by reference TRBV19 and TRBJ2-2, is DGGITQSPKYLFRKEGQNVTLSCEQNLNHDAMYWYRQDPGQGLRLIYYSQIVNDFQKGDIAEGYSVSREKKESFPLTVTSAQKNPTAFYLCASYRTSGTGELFFGEGSRLTVL.

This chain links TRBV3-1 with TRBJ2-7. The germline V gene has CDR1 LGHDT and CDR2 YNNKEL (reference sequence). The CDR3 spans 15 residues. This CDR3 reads CASSSHPRRDYEQYF.

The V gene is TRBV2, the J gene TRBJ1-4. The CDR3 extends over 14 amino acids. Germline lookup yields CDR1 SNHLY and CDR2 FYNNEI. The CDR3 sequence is CASSALATNEKLFF.

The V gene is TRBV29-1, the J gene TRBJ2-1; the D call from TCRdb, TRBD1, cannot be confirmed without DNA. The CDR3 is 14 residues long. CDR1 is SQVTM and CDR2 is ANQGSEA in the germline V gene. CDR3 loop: CSGKTASSYNEQFF.

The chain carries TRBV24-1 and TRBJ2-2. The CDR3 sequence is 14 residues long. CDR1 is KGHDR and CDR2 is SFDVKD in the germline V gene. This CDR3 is CATSDWPYTGELFF.

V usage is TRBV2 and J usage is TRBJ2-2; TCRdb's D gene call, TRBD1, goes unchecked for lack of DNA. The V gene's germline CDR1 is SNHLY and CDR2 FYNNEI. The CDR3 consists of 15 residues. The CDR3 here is CASREQGVRAGELFF.

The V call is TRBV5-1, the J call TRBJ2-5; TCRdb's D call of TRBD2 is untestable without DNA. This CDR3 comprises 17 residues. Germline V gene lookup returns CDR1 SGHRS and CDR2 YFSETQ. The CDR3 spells CASSSGTSGNSPETQYF. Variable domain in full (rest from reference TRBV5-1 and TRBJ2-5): KAGVTQTPRYLIKTRGQQVTLSCSPISGHRSVSWYQQTPGQGLQFLFEYFSETQRNKGNFPGRFSGRQFSNSRSEMNVSTLELGDSALYLCASSSGTSGNSPETQYFGPGTRLLVL.

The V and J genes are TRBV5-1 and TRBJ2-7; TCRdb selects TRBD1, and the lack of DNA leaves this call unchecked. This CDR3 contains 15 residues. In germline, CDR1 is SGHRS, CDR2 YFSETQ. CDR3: CASSRTGGARHEQYF.

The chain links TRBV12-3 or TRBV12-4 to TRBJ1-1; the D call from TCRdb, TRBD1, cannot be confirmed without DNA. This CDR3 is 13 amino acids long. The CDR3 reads CASGGGILTEAFF.

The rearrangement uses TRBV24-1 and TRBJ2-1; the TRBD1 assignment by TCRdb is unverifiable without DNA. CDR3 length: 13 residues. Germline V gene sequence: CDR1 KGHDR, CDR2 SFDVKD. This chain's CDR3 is CATSDFGGREQFF.

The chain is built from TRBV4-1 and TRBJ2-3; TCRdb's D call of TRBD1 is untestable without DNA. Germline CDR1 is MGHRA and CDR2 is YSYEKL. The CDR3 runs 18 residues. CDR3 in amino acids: CASSPWGGAGGAADTQYF.

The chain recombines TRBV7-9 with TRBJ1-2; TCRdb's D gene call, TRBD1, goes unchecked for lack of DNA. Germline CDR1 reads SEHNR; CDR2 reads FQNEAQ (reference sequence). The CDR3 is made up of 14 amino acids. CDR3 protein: CASSLSGGNYGYTF.

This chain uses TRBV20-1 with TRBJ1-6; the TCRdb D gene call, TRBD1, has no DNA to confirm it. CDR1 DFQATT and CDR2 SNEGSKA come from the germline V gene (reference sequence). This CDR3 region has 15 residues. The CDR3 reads CSARALPGGNSPLHF.

CDR3 protein: CASSLWGAGANVLTF. This rearrangement joins TRBV27 to TRBJ2-6; TCRdb's D call of TRBD1 is untestable without DNA. The CDR3 consists of 15 residues. The germline CDR1 and CDR2 sequences are MNHEY and SMNVEV (reference sequence).

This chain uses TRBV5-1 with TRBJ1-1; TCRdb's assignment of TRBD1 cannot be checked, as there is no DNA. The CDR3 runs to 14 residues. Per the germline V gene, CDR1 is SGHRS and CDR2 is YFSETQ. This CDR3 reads CASSLGAGNTEAFF. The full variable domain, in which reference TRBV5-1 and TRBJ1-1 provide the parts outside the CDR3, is KAGVTQTPRYLIKTRGQQVTLSCSPISGHRSVSWYQQTPGQGLQFLFEYFSETQRNKGNFPGRFSGRQFSNSRSEMNVSTLELGDSALYLCASSLGAGNTEAFFGQGTRLTVV.

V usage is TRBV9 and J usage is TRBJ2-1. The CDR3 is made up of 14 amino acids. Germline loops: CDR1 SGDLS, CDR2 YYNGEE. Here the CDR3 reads CASSVSPTYNEQFF. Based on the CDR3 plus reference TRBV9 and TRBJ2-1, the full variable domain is DSGVTQTPKHLITATGQRVTLRCSPRSGDLSVYWYQQSLDQGLQFLIQYYNGEERAKGNILERFSAQQFPDLHSELNLSSLELGDSALYFCASSVSPTYNEQFFGPGTRLTVL.

CDR3: CAIGQGASEAFF. This chain uses TRBV10-3 with TRBJ1-1; TCRdb calls TRBD1, which cannot be checked without DNA. Germline-derived CDR1 and CDR2 are ENHRY and SYGVKD. CDR3 length: 12 residues.

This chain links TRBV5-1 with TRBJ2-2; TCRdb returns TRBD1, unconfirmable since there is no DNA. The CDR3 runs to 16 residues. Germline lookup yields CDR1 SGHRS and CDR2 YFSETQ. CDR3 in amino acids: CASSSSGTGPPGELFF.

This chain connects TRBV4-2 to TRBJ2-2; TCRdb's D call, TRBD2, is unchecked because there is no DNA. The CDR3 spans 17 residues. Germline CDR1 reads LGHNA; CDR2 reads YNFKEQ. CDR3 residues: CASSQEGGLAGVRELFF.